This T cell receptor (beta chain) came from a study of cytomegalovirus exposure and HLA in healthy donors. The CDR3 is 16 residues long. Trimming stripped 0 bases from V and 3 bases from J, with 14 bases between. Germline V lookup: CDR1 MNHNS, CDR2 SASEGT. This PCR relied on a set of 60 Vbeta primers and 13 Jbeta primers. Clones were sequenced by immunoSEQ multiplex PCR, and TCRdb holds only the in-frame ones, with some missing. The data contain some 110,000 clones, 60% to 85% of them singletons. The rearrangement uses TRBV6-1 and TRBJ1-1; maybe TRBD1 (5 bases). This TCR derives from a woman aged 18-29 years in good health and CMV-seropositive. What was sequenced was PBMCs. CDR3 protein: CASSEAWGGKDTEAFF. In DNA form, the CDR3 reads TGTGCCAGCAGTGAAGCGTGGGGGGGTAAGGACACTGAAGCTTTCTTT.